This T cell receptor (beta chain) was captured by sequencing in a study of T cell responses to AZD1222 COVID-19 vaccine. Study observations and caveats: Nearly half of spike-specific TCRs reportedly go after variant regions that carry no mutations. Spike-specific TCR repertoires showed rising breadth and depth after two AZD1222 doses. The study found vaccine-associated CD4 TCRs spanning spike, dominant at 160-218 and 743-854.

The V gene's germline CDR1 is SGDLS and CDR2 YYNGEE. This CDR3 comprises 17 residues. Trimming cost V 0 bases and J 0 bases, with 13 bases left between them. Remarks on this clone: What it binds is unknown.

Sequencing was performed with immunoSEQ multiplex PCR; in TCRdb, only in-frame clones are kept and a portion is missing. The sample carries over 130,000 clones, around 94% recorded once. The source of this sequence is an adult in good health. Sequencing used peripheral blood, obtained on day 0 of AZD1222 vaccination. The chain has TRBV9 and TRBJ2-1, with D perhaps given as TRBD1 or TRBD2 (5 bases each). This chain's CDR3 is CASSVAWDESSYNEQFF. The DNA of the CDR3 is TGTGCCAGCAGCGTAGCATGGGACGAGAGCTCCTACAATGAGCAGTTCTTC.